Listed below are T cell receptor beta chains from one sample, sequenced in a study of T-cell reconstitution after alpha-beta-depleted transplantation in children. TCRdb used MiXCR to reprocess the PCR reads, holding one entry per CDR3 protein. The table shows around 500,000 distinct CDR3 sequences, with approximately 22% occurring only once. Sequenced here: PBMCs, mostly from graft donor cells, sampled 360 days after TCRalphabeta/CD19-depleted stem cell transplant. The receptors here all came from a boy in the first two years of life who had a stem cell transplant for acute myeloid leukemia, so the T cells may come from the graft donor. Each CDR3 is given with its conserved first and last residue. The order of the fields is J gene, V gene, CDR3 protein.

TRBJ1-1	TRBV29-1	CSVQGAMNTEAFF
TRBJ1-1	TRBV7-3	CASSTWTGRNVEAFF
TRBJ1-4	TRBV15	CATSRGGGLDEKLFF
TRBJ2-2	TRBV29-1	CSVRASGFTGELFF
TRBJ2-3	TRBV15	CATSRTGFSTDTQYF
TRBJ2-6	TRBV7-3	CASSLGQNGANVLTF
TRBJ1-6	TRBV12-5	CASGLAGFGSPLHF
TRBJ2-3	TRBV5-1	CASSLMDARRDGDTQYF
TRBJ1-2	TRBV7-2	CASSLAGRDYGYTF
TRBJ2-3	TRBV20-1	CSAPTRLGDPTDTQYF